This T cell receptor (beta chain) was observed in a study of Ad26.COV2.S vaccination and SARS-CoV-2 variants. The wider study: Enrolled in COV1001, the donor was in the Ad26.COV2.S trial arm, which received the vaccine. Ad26.COV2.S given intramuscularly, once or twice 56 days apart.

Measured with immunoSEQ multiplex PCR; TCRdb has only the in-frame clones, and not every one. The sample holds some 420,000 clones, roughly 90% seen once. The treatment was: around 19 received Ad26.COV2.S at low or high dose, single or two shots; about five received placebo; per-sample allocation not given. Following the first vaccine or placebo injection, samples were taken on day 63. The receptor was isolated from a person aged 18 to 59 who received the Ad26.COV2.S COVID-19 vaccine or a placebo. Sequenced material: peripheral blood, taken in a trial of Ad26.COV2.S vaccine versus placebo.

The DNA of the CDR3 is TGTGCCAGCAGCTTGGACAGCCATCAGCCCCAGCATTTT. This encodes CASSLDSHQPQHF. The chain uses TRBV5-5 and TRBJ1-5, with D unresolved. The CDR3 is 13 amino acids. Germline V lookup: CDR1 SGHKS, CDR2 YYEKEE (reference sequence). Trimming cost V 0 bases and J 5 bases, with 6 bases left between them.